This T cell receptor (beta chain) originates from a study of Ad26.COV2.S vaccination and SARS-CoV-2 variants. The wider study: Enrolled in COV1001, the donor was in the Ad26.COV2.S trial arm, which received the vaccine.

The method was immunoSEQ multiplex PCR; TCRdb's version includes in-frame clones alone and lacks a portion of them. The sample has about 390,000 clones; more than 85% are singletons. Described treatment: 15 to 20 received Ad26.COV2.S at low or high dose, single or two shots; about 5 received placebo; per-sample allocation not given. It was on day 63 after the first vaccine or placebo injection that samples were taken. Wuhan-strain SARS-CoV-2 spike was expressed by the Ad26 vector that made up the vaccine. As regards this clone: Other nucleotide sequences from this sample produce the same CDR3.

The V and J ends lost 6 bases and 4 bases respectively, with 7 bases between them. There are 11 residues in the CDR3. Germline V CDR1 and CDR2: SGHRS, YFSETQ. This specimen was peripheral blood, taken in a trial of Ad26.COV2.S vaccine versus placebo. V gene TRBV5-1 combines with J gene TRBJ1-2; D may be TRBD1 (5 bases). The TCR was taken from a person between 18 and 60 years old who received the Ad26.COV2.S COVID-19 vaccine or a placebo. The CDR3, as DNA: TGCGCCAGCACGGGGGGCTATGGCTACACCTTC. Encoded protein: CASTGGYGYTF.